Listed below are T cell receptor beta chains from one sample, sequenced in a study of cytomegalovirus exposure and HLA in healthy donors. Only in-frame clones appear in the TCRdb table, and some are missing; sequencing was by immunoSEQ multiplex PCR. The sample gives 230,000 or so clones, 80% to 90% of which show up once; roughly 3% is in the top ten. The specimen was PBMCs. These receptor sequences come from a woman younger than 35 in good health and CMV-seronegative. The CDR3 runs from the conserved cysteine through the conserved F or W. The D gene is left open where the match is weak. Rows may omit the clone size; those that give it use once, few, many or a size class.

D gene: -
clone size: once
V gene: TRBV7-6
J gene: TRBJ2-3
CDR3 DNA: TGTGCCAGCAGCTTACAGCGAACGCCGACAGATACGCAGTATTTT
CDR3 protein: CASSLQRTPTDTQYF

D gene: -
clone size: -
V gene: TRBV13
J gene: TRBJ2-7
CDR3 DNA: TGTGCCAGCAGTCCCTTCGGGAGCGCCTACGAGCAGTACTTC
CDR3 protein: CASSPFGSAYEQYF

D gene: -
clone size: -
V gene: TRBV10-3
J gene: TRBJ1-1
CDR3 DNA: TGTGCCATCTCAGTCACGAACACTGAAGCTTTCTTT
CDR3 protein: CAISVTNTEAFF

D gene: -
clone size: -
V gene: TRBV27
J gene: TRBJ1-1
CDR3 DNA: TGTGCCAGCAGTTCCCCCTTGGGGGGGAGGAACACTGAAGCTTTCTTT
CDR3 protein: CASSSPLGGRNTEAFF

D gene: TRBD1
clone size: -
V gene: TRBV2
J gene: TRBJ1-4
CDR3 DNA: TGTGCCAGCACCGAACAAACAGGGGCCGGAAAACTGTTTTTT
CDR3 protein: CASTEQTGAGKLFF

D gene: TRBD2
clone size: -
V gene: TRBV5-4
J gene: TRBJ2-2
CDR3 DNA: TGTGCCAGCAGCGTTTCTAGCGGGAGGTACACCGGGGAGCTGTTTTTT
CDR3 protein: CASSVSSGRYTGELFF

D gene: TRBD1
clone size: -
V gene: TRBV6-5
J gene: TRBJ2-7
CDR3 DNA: TGTGCCAGCAGTTACTCTGGGGACAGGGGCCCCTACGAGCAGTACTTC
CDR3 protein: CASSYSGDRGPYEQYF

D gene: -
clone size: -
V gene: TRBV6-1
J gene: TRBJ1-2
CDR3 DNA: TGTGCCAGCAGTGACAGGGCAAACTATGGCTACACCTTC
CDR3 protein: CASSDRANYGYTF

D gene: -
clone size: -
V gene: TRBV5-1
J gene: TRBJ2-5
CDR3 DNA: TGCGCCAGCAGCTTGACAGCCCGCAAAGAGACCCAGTACTTC
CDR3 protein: CASSLTARKETQYF

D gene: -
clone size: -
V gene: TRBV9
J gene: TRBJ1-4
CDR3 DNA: TGTGCCAGCAGCGCCGCGGGTGGGTTGGGCGAAAAACTGTTTTTT
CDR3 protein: CASSAAGGLGEKLFF

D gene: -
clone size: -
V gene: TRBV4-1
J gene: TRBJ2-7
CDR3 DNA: TGCGCCAGCAGCCAAGTCCTTGAGAGGAACAACGAGCAGTACTTC
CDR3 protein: CASSQVLERNNEQYF

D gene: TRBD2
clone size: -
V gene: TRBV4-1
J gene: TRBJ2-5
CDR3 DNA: TGCGCCAGCAGCCCCGGGACTAGCGGGAGCACACAAGAGACCCAGTACTTC
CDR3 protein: CASSPGTSGSTQETQYF

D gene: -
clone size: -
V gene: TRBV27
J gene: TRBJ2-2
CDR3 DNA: TGTGCCAGCAGACAGAGAGGTAGCGGCGCCTCGAACACCGGGGAGCTGTTTTTT
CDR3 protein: CASRQRGSGASNTGELFF

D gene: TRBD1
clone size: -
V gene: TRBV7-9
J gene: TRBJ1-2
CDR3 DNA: TGTGCCAGCAGCTTATGGACAGGAGACAGCGTTAACTATGGCTACACCTTC
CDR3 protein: CASSLWTGDSVNYGYTF

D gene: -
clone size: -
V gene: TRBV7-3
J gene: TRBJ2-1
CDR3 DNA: TGTGCCAGCAGCTACTACGGTGACCTAGGGGATGAGCAGTTCTTC
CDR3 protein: CASSYYGDLGDEQFF

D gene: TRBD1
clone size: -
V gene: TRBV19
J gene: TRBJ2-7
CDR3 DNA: TGTGCCAGCCTGGGTACGGGACAGGGGGCTAACGGGAACACCTACGAGCAGTACTTC
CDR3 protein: CASLGTGQGANGNTYEQYF

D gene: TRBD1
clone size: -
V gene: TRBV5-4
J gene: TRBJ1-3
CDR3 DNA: TGTGCCAGCAGCCCTCCAGGGGGCTCTGGAAACACCATATATTTT
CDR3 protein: CASSPPGGSGNTIYF

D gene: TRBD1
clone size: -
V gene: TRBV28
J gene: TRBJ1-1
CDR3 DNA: TGTGCCAGCAGCTACGGAGGGGGCTTGAACACTGAAGCTTTCTTT
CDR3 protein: CASSYGGGLNTEAFF

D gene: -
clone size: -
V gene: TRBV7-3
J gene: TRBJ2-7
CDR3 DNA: TGTGCCAGCAGCTTAACCGAGGGCAGCTCCTACGAGCAGTACTTC
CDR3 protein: CASSLTEGSSYEQYF

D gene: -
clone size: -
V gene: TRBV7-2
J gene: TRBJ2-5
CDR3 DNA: TGTGCCAGCAGCCCGGACAGAGTCCAAGAGACCCAGTACTTC
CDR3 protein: CASSPDRVQETQYF

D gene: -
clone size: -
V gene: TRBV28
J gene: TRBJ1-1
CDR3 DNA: TGTGCCACCGTCTTTCGGGGTTCGAACACTGAAGCTTTCTTT
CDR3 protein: CATVFRGSNTEAFF

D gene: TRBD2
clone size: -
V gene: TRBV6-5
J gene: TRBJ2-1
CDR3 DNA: TGTGCCAGCAGTTACCCCTCCGGGACTAGCGTCAATGAGCAGTTCTTC
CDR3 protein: CASSYPSGTSVNEQFF

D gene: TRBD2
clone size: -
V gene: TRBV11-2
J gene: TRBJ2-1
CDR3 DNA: TGTGCCAGCAGCTTAGCTACTAGCGGGATAATCCATGAGCAGTTCTTC
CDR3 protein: CASSLATSGIIHEQFF

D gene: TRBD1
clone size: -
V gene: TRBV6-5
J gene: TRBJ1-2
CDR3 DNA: TGTGCCAGCAGTTACGGGCCGCAGGGGGCGGGTGGTGGCTACACCTTC
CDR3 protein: CASSYGPQGAGGGYTF

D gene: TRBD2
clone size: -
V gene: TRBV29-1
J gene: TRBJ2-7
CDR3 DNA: TGCAGCGTTGAAGGCCTAGCGGGAACCTACGAGCAGTACTTC
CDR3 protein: CSVEGLAGTYEQYF

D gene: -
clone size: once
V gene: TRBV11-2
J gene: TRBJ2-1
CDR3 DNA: TGTGCCAGCAGACAAAGTGACTCCACCTACAATGAGCAGTTCTTC
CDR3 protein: CASRQSDSTYNEQFF

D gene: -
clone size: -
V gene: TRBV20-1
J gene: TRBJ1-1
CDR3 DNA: TGCAGTGCCGACAGGGAAGCTTTCTTT
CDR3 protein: CSADREAFF

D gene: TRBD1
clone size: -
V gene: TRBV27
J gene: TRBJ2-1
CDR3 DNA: TGTGCCAGCAGTTTATCGATATATCAGGGGGCGGATGAGCAGTTCTTC
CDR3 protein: CASSLSIYQGADEQFF

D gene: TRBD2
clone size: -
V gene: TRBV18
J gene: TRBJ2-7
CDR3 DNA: TGTGCCAGCTCACCACGACCTAGCGGGAGGTACGAGCAGTACTTC
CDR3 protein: CASSPRPSGRYEQYF

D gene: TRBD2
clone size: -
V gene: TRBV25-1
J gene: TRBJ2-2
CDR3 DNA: TGTGCCAGCAGTGATACGGGACTAGCGGGAGGAGACACCGGGGAGCTGTTTTTT
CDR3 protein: CASSDTGLAGGDTGELFF

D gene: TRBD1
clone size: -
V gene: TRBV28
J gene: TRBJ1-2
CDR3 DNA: TGTGCCAGCAGTTTGCTATCTCAGGGGGACTATGGCTACACCTTC
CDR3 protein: CASSLLSQGDYGYTF

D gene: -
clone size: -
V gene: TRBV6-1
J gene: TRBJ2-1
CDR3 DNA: TGTGCCAGCAGTGAAGGTCAGGGCAATGAGCAGTTCTTC
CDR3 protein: CASSEGQGNEQFF

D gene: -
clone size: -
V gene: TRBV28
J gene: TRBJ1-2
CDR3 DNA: TGTGCCAGCAGTTTCCTGGACACCAACTATGGCTACACCTTC
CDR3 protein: CASSFLDTNYGYTF

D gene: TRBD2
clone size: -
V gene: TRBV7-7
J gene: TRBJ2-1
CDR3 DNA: TGTGCTAGCAGCCCAGGGACTAGGACCTTTAACAATGAGCAGTTCTTC
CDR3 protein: CASSPGTRTFNNEQFF

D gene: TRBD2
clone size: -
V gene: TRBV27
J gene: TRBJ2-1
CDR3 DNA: TGTGCCAGCAGTTTTACTACCGGACTAGCGGCATACAATGAGCAGTTCTTC
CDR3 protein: CASSFTTGLAAYNEQFF

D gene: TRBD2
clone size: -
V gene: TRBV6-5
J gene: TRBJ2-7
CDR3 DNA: TGTGCCAGCAGACTGACTAGCGGAACCTACGAGCAGTACTTC
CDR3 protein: CASRLTSGTYEQYF

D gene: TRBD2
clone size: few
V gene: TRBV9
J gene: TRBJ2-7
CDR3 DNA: TGTGCCAGCAGCCCCACCGCACTAGCGGGAGTTGTGTTGTACTTC
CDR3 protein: CASSPTALAGVVLYF